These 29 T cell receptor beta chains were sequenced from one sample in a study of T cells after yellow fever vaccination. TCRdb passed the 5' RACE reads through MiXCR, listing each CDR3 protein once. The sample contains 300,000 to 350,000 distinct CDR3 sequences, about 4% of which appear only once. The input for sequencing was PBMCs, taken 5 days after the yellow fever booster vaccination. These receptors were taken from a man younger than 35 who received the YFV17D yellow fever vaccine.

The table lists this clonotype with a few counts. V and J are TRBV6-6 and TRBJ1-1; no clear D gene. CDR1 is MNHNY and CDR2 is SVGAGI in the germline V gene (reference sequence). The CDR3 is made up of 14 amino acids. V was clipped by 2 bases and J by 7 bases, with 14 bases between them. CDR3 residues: CASSYVGQRVEAFF. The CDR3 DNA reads TGTGCCAGCAGTTACGTCGGGCAGAGAGTTGAAGCTTTCTTT.

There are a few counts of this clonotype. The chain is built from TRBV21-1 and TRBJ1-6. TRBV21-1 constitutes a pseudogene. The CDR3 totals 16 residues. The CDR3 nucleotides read TGTGCCAGCAGGGCCGGCGGGGGTACTAGACGTTCACCCCTCCACTTT. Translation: CASRAGGGTRRSPLHF.

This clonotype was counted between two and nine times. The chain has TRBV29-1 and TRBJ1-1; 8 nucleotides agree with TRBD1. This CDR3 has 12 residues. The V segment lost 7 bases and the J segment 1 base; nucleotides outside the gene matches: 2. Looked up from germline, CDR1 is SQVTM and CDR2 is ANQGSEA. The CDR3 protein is CSAGTGNTEAFF. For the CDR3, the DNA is TGCAGCGCAGGGACAGGGAACACTGAAGCTTTCTTT.

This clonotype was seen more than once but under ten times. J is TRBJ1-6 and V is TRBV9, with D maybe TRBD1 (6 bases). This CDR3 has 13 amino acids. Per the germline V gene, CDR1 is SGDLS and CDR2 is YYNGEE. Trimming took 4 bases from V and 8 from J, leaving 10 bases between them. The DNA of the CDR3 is TGTGCCAGCAGCCTTAGGACAGATTCACCCCTCCACTTT. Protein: CASSLRTDSPLHF.

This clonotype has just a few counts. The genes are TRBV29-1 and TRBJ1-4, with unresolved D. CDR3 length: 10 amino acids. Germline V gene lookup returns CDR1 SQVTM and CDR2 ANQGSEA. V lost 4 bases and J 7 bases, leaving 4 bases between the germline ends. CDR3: CSVVAEKLFF. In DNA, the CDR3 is TGCAGCGTTGTGGCTGAAAAACTGTTTTTT.

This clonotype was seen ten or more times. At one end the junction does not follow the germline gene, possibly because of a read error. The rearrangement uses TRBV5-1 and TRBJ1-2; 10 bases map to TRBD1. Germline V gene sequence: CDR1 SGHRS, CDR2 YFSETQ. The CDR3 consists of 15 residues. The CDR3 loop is CASSPGQGANYGYTF. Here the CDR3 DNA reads TGTGCCAGCAGCCCCGGACAGGGGGCTAACTATGGCTACACCTTC.

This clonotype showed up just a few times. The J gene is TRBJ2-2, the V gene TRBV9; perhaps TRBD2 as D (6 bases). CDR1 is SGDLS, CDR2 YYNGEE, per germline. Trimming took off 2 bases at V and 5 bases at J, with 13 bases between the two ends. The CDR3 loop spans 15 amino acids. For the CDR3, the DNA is TGTGCCAGCAGCGTCGGCGGGGTAAGGACCGGGGAGCTGTTTTTT. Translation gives CASSVGGVRTGELFF.

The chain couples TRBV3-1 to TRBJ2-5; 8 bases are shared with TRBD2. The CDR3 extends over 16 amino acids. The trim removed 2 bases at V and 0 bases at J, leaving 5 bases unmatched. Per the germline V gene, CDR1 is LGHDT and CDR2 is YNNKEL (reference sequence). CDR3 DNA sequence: TGTGCCAGCAGCCAACAGCGGGGGACGTACCAAGAGACCCAGTACTTC. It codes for CASSQQRGTYQETQYF.

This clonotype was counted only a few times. CDR3 sequence reads: CASSRAVADGYTF. DNA of the CDR3: TGTGCCAGCAGCCGTGCGGTGGCGGATGGCTACACCTTC. This chain uses TRBV3-1 with TRBJ1-2; the D is unclear. This CDR3 has 13 residues. Trimming pared 4 bases from V and 6 bases from J, leaving 12 bases between. Germline CDR1 LGHDT, CDR2 YNNKEL (reference sequence). Combining the CDR3 with reference TRBV3-1 and TRBJ1-2 gives the whole variable domain DTAVSQTPKYLVTQMGNDKSIKCEQNLGHDTMYWYKQDSKKFLKIMFSYNNKELIINETVPNRFSPKSPDKAHLNLHINSLELGDSAVYFCASSRAVADGYTFGSGTRLTVV.

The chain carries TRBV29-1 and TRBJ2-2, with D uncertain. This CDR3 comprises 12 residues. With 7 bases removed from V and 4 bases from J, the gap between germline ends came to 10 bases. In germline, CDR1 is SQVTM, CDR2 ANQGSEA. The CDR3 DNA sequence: TGCAGCGCGGTTATTCGCACCGGGGAGCTGTTTTTT. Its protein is CSAVIRTGELFF.

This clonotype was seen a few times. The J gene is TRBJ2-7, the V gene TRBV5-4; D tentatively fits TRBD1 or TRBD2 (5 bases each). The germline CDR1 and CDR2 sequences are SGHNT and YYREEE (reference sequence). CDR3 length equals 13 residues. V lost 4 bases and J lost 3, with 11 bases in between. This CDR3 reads CASSQRDRYEQYF. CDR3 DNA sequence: TGTGCCAGCAGCCAGAGGGACCGCTACGAGCAGTACTTC.

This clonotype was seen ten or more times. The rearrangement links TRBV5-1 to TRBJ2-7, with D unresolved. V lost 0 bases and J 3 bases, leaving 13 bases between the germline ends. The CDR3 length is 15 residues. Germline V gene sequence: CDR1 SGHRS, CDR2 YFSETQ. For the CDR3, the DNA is TGCGCCAGCAGCTTGGGTTCAGAGGACGGCTACGAGCAGTACTTC. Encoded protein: CASSLGSEDGYEQYF. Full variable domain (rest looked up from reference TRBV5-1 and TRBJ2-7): KAGVTQTPRYLIKTRGQQVTLSCSPISGHRSVSWYQQTPGQGLQFLFEYFSETQRNKGNFPGRFSGRQFSNSRSEMNVSTLELGDSALYLCASSLGSEDGYEQYFGPGTRLTVT.

The CDR3 DNA follows: TGTGCCAGCAGCCCGGACGGTAATTCACCCCTCCACTTT. As protein: CASSPDGNSPLHF. V is TRBV25-1 and J is TRBJ1-6; no definite D call. This CDR3 spans 13 amino acids. V was trimmed by 6 bases and J by 6 bases, leaving 9 bases between them. Germline assignment: CDR1 MGHDK and CDR2 SYGVNS.

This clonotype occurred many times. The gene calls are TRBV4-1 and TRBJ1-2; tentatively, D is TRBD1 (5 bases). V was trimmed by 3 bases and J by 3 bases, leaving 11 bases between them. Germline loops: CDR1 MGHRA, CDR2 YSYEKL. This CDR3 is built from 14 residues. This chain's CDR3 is CASSHLRGDYGYTF. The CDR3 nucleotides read TGCGCCAGCAGCCACCTTCGAGGGGACTATGGCTACACCTTC.

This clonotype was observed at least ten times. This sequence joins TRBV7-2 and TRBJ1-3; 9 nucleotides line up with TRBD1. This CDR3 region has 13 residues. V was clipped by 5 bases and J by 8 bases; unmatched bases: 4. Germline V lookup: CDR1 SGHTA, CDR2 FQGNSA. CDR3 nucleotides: TGTGCCAGCAGCGGGACAGGGAGGCACACCATATATTTT. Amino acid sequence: CASSGTGRHTIYF.

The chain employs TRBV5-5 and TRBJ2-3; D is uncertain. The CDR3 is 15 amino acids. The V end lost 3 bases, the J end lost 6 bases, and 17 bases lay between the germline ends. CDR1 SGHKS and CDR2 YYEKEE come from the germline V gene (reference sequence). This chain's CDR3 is CASSWPVSNLDTQYF. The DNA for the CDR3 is TGTGCCAGCAGCTGGCCGGTCTCAAACCTTGATACGCAGTATTTT. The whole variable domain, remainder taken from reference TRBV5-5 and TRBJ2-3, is DAGVTQSPTHLIKTRGQQVTLRCSPISGHKSVSWYQQVLGQGPQFIFQYYEKEERGRGNFPDRFSARQFPNYSSELNVNALLLGDSALYLCASSWPVSNLDTQYFGPGTRLTVL.

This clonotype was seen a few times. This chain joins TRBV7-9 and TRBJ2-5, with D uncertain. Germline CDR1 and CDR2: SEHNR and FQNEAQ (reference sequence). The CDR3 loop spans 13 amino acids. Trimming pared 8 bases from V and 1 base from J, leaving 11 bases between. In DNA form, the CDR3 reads TGTGCCAGCGTAGCCGACCGCCAAGAGACCCAGTACTTC. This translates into CASVADRQETQYF.

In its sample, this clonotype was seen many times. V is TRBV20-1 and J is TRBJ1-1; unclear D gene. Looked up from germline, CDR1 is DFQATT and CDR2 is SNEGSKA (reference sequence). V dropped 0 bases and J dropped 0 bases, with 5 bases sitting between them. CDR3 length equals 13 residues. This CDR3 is CSARDPVNTEAFF. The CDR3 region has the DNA TGCAGTGCTAGAGATCCTGTGAACACTGAAGCTTTCTTT.

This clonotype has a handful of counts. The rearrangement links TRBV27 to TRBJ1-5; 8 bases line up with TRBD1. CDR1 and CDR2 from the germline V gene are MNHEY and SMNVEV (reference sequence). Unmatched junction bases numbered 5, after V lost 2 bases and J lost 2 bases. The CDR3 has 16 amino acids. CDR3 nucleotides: TGTGCCAGCAGTTTACAGGGGGCGGTTGGCAATCAGCCCCAGCATTTT. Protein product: CASSLQGAVGNQPQHF.

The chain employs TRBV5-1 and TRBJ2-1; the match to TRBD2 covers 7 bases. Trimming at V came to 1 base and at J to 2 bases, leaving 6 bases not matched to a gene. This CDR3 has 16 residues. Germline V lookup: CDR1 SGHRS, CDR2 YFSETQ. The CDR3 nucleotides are TGCGCCAGCAGCTTGATTCCAGGGAGGGCCTACAATGAGCAGTTCTTC. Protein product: CASSLIPGRAYNEQFF.

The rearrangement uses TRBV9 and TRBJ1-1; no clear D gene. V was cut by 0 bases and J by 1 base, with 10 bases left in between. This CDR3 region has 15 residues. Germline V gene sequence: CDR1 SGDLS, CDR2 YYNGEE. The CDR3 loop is CASSVGQDPNTEAFF. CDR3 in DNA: TGTGCCAGCAGCGTAGGGCAGGACCCGAACACTGAAGCTTTCTTT.

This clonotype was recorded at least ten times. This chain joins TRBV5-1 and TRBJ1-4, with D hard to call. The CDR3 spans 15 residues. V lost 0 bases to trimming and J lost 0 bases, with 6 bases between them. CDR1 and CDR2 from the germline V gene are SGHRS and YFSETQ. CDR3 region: CASSLGPSTNEKLFF. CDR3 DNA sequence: TGCGCCAGCAGCTTGGGGCCCTCAACTAATGAAAAACTGTTTTTT.

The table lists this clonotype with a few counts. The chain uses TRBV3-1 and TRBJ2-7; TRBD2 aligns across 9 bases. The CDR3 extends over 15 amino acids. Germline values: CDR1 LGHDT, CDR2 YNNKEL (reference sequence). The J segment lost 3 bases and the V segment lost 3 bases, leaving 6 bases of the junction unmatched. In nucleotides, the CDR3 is TGTGCCAGCAGCCAGATGGTAGCGGGGGACTACGAGCAGTACTTC. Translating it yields CASSQMVAGDYEQYF.

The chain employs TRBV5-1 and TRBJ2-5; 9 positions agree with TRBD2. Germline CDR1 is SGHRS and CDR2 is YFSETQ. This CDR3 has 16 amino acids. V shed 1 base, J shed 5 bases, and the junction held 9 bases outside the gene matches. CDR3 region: CASSLPPLAGTETQYF. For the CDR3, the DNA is TGCGCCAGCAGCTTGCCACCCCTAGCGGGGACCGAGACCCAGTACTTC.

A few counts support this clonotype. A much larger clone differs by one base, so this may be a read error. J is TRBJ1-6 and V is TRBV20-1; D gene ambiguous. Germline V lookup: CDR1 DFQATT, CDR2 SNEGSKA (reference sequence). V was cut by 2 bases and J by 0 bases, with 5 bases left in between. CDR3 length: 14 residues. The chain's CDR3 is CSARQSSYNSPLHF. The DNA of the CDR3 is TGCAGTGCTAGACAGAGCTCCTATAATTCACCCCTCCACTTT.

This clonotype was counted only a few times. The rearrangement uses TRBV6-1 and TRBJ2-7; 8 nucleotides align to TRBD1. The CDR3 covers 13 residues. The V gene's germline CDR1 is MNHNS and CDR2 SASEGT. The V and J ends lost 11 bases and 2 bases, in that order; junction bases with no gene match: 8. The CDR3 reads CAGEDRATYEQYF. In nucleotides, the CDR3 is TGTGCCGGGGAGGACAGGGCCACCTACGAGCAGTACTTC.

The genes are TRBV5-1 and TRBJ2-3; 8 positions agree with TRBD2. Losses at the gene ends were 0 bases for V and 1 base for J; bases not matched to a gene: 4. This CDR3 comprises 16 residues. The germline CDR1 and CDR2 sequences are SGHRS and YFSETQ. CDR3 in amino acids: CASSLEPAGGTDTQYF. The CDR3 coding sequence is TGCGCCAGCAGCTTGGAACCAGCGGGGGGCACAGATACGCAGTATTTT.

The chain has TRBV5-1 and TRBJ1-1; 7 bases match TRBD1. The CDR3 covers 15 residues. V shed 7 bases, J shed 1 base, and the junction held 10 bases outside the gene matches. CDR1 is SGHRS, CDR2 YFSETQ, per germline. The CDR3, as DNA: TGCGCCAGCGGTCCAACAGGGGCGACGAACACTGAAGCTTTCTTT. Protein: CASGPTGATNTEAFF.

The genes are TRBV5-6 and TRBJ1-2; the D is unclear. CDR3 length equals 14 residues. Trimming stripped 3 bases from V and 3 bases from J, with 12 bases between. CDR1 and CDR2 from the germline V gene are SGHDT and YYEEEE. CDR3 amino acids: CASSSFSRYYGYTF. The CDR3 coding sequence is TGTGCCAGCAGCTCTTTCAGCCGCTACTATGGCTACACCTTC.